The sequence of this TCR beta chain was determined in a study of T cells in localized non-small cell lung cancer. This clone was seen a few times. Antigen: not known. The V end lost 4 bases, the J end lost 5 bases, and 9 bases lay between the germline ends. The CDR3 consists of 13 residues. CDR1 is MNHEY and CDR2 is SVGAGI in the germline V gene. General study findings and limits: In uninvolved adjacent lung, T cell clonality reached its highest value, exceeding tumor.

The table came from immunoSEQ multiplex PCR; TCRdb's copy has only in-frame clones and leaves some out. The sample includes tens of thousands of clones, 81% of them seen just once. The chain combines TRBV6-5 with TRBJ1-5; D might be TRBD1 (6 bases). The TCR sequence derives from a man aged 40 to 75 with stage III lung adenocarcinoma. The source material was peripheral blood mononuclear cells, sampled before any cancer treatment. The CDR3 nucleotides are TGTGCCAGCAGTTTTTCAGGGGATCAGCCCCAGCATTTT. This codes for CASSFSGDQPQHF.